This T cell receptor beta chain was captured by sequencing in a study of T cells in Graves' hyperthyroidism and ophthalmopathy. Diagnosing involved the use of clinical symptoms, serum thyroxine and TRAb, thyroid ultrasound and orbital computed tomography. A few counts support this clonotype. The antigen is undetermined. The CDR3 length is 12 residues. Trimming removed 3 bases from V and 1 base from J, with 4 bases in between. From germline, CDR1 is DFQATT and CDR2 SNEGSKA (reference sequence). Using RNA transcripts as the source, TCR beta CDR3 regions were amplified. The HTBI primer set served for first-round RT-PCR of the TCR CDR3. A single record per CDR3 protein comes from TCRdb applying MiXCR to the multiplex PCR reads. The sample lists about 420,000 distinct CDR3 sequences, approximately 14% occurring once. Study outcomes and limitations: Blood held most thyroid clonotypes expanded above 0.001 frequency. Ophthalmopathy stood apart from stable hyperthyroidism in a 13 V-J model.

This TCR was sampled from a woman aged 18-29 years with Graves' hyperthyroidism. The sample consisted of blood. V and J are TRBV20-1 and TRBJ1-5; D is unclear. The CDR3 DNA reads as TGCAGTGCTAGCCTGAGCAATCAGCCCCAGCATTTT. Its translation is CSASLSNQPQHF.